The rows below give T cell receptor beta chains drawn from one sample of a study of molecular identifiers for immune sequencing clone quantification. One entry per CDR3 protein, called by TCRdb with MiXCR from the PCR reads. Among 60,000 to 70,000 distinct CDR3 sequences, 18% were seen once, and the ten largest hold roughly 1.5%. The sample was naive CD8+ T cells from blood, with Jurkat cell RNA spiked in. The receptor source for this set is a human donor in good health. Some libraries in this study had Jurkat cell RNA spiked in. The CDR3 runs from the conserved cysteine through the conserved F or W. The D gene is left open where the match is weak. Clone size, where shown, is once, few, many, or a class for clones that have expanded.

>TRBJ1-6|many|TRBV4-1|-
CASSQDYQSSSPLHF
TGCGCCAGCAGCCAAGATTACCAGTCGAGTTCACCCCTCCACTTT
>TRBJ2-7|many|TRBV20-1|TRBD2
CSARDRGGSSYEQYF
TGCAGTGCTAGAGATCGGGGGGGCAGCTCCTACGAGCAGTACTTC
>TRBJ2-7|many|TRBV27|-
CASSTGSSYEQYF
TGTGCCAGCAGTACCGGGAGCTCCTACGAGCAGTACTTC
>TRBJ2-7|-|TRBV28|-
CASRDREQYF
TGTGCCAGCAGAGACAGGGAGCAGTACTTC
>TRBJ2-7|many|TRBV27|-
CASSWSSGVVGYEQYF
TGTGCCAGCAGTTGGTCTTCTGGGGTAGTAGGCTACGAGCAGTACTTC
>TRBJ1-2|many|TRBV28|-
CASTTDRNYGYTF
TGTGCCAGCACAACCGACAGAAACTATGGCTACACCTTC
>TRBJ2-7|many|TRBV30|-
CAWSVQEDYEQYF
TGTGCCTGGAGTGTGCAGGAGGACTACGAGCAGTACTTC
>TRBJ2-7|many|TRBV27|TRBD2
CASSSGGGGHEQYF
TGTGCCAGCAGTTCGGGAGGGGGGGGCCACGAGCAGTACTTC
>TRBJ2-7|many|TRBV19|-
CASSQTRTYEQYF
TGTGCCAGTAGTCAGACACGAACCTACGAGCAGTACTTC
>TRBJ2-1|-|TRBV6-4|TRBD2
CASSDGTSSYNEQFF
TGTGCCAGCAGTGACGGGACTAGCAGCTACAATGAGCAGTTCTTC
>TRBJ2-1|many|TRBV28|-
CASGRASWDREQFF
TGTGCCAGCGGTAGGGCTAGCTGGGATCGGGAGCAGTTCTTC
>TRBJ2-1|many|TRBV29-1|TRBD2
CSVEERGIYNEQFF
TGCAGCGTTGAAGAGCGGGGGATCTACAATGAGCAGTTCTTC
>TRBJ2-1|many|TRBV7-2|TRBD2
CASSLVGTSGRNEQFF
TGTGCCAGCAGCTTAGTTGGGACTAGCGGGAGGAACGAGCAGTTCTTC
>TRBJ2-3|many|TRBV20-1|TRBD2
CSARSLAGLTDTQYF
TGCAGTGCTAGATCATTAGCGGGGCTCACAGATACGCAGTATTTT
>TRBJ1-5|many|TRBV7-9|-
CASTPTGGGNQPQHF
TGTGCCAGCACCCCGACAGGAGGCGGCAATCAGCCCCAGCATTTT
>TRBJ2-5|many|TRBV6-1|TRBD1
CASRETGVETQYF
TGTGCCAGCAGAGAAACAGGGGTGGAGACCCAGTACTTC
>TRBJ2-1|-|TRBV6-5|-
CASSYNLRNPDNEQFF
TGTGCCAGCAGTTACAATTTACGAAACCCGGACAATGAGCAGTTCTTC
>TRBJ1-5|-|TRBV28|-
CASRPPVGLNQPQHF
TGTGCCAGCAGACCTCCGGTGGGACTCAATCAGCCCCAGCATTTT
>TRBJ2-6|many|TRBV28|-
CASSFSIRDKATSGANVLTF
TGTGCCAGCAGTTTTTCTATTCGGGACAAGGCTACCTCTGGGGCCAACGTCCTGACTTTC
>TRBJ1-1|-|TRBV5-4|-
CASSVDWSFLNTEAFF
TGTGCCAGCAGCGTAGATTGGTCGTTCCTGAACACTGAAGCTTTCTTT
>TRBJ2-1|many|TRBV24-1|TRBD2
CATSDRGTSGMKYYDEQFF
TGTGCCACCAGTGACCGAGGGACTAGCGGGATGAAGTATTACGATGAGCAGTTCTTC
>TRBJ2-3|many|TRBV5-1|-
CASSSTSFSTDTQYF
TGCGCCAGCAGCTCGACTAGTTTTTCCACAGATACGCAGTATTTT